This TCR beta chain stems from a study of T cell responses to AZD1222 COVID-19 vaccine. Study-level points and caveats: Possibly, clonal diversity was underestimated; donors were largely white British and included more females. Researchers report vaccine-associated CD4 TCRs spanning spike, with dominance at 160-218 and 743-854.

This clone was seen once. Its antigen is unidentified. Pooled in the analysis were second doses at about 4 or about 12 weeks. Sequencing was performed with immunoSEQ multiplex PCR; in TCRdb, only in-frame clones are kept and a portion is missing. The sample has some 95,000 clones, around 87% seen once. V was trimmed by 0 bases and J by 1 base, leaving 10 bases between them. CDR1 and CDR2 (germline): SGHDT, YYEEEE. The CDR3 sequence is 16 residues long. Material: peripheral blood, obtained 28 days after the second AZD1222 dose. The J gene is TRBJ2-2, the V gene TRBV5-6; the D gene is possibly TRBD2 (6 bases). The source of this sequence is an adult who received the AZD1222 COVID-19 vaccine. The CDR3: CASSLVEGGNTGELFF. CDR3 coding DNA: TGTGCCAGCAGCTTGGTAGAGGGAGGGAACACCGGGGAGCTGTTTTTT.